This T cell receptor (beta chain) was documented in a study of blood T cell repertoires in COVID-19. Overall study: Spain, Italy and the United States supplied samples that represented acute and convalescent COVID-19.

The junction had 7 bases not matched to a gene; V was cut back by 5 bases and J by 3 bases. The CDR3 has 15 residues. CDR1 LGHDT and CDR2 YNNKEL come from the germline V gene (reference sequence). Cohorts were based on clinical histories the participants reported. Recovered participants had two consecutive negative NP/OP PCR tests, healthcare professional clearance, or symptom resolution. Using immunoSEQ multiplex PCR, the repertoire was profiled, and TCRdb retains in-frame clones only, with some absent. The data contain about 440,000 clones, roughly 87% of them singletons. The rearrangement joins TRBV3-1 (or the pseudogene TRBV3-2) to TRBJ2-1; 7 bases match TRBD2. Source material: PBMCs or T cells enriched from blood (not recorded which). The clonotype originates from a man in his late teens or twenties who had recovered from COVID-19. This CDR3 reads CASSVNRDYYNEQFF. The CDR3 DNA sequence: TGTGCCAGCAGCGTTAACCGGGACTACTACAATGAGCAGTTCTTC.